A single sample gave rise to the 19 T cell receptor beta chains below, sequenced in a study of cytomegalovirus exposure and HLA in healthy donors. In the PCR, 60 Vbeta and 13 Jbeta primers were used. The assay was immunoSEQ multiplex PCR, and TCRdb's table has in-frame clones only and misses some. This repertoire includes some 76,000 clones. Sequenced material: PBMCs. The receptors stem from a female donor in good health and CMV-seropositive.

The gene calls are TRBV21-1 and TRBJ2-4; the table's D call TRBD2 went unverified against the DNA. TRBV21-1 is a pseudogene segment. The CDR3 is 16 amino acids. CDR3 DNA sequence: TGTGCCAGCAGCAAACCTCCATACTTAGCCAAAAACATTCAGTACTTC. Protein product: CASSKPPYLAKNIQYF.

DNA for the CDR3: TGTGCCAGCAGCTCGCGGGAGGGGGCCAATGAGCAGTTCTTC. Protein product: CASSSREGANEQFF. The rearrangement links TRBV9 to TRBJ2-1; TRBD2 aligns across 9 bases. The V gene end was trimmed by 4 bases and the J gene end by 6 bases; junction bases not matched to a gene: 5. Germline CDR1 is SGDLS and CDR2 is YYNGEE. CDR3 length: 14 amino acids.

The rearrangement joins TRBV5-1 to TRBJ1-5; D uncertain. V was cut by 0 bases and J by 2 bases, with 9 bases left in between. The CDR3 runs 15 residues. The germline gives CDR1 SGHRS, CDR2 YFSETQ. The CDR3: CASSLVGEGNQPQHF. In DNA form, the CDR3 reads TGCGCCAGCAGCTTGGTTGGGGAGGGCAATCAGCCCCAGCATTTT.

V is TRBV18 and J is TRBJ2-7, with a weak D call TRBD1 (6 bases). V gave up 3 bases and J gave up 4 bases, with 16 bases separating them. Germline loops: CDR1 KGHSH, CDR2 LQKENI. The CDR3 extends over 15 amino acids. CDR3 sequence reads: CASSPEQGLSYEQYF. The CDR3 DNA reads as TGTGCCAGCTCACCCGAGCAGGGGCTATCTTACGAGCAGTACTTC.

The V gene is TRBV19, the J gene TRBJ2-2, with 9 bases fitting TRBD1. The junction had 4 bases not matched to a gene; V was cut back by 4 bases and J by 1 base. The germline CDR1 and CDR2 sequences are LNHDA and SQIVND (reference sequence). The CDR3 is 16 amino acids. Here the CDR3 reads CASSKQGAGNTGELFF. DNA of the CDR3: TGTGCCAGTAGTAAACAGGGGGCAGGGAACACCGGGGAGCTGTTTTTT. The whole variable domain, remainder taken from reference TRBV19 and TRBJ2-2, is DGGITQSPKYLFRKEGQNVTLSCEQNLNHDAMYWYRQDPGQGLRLIYYSQIVNDFQKGDIAEGYSVSREKKESFPLTVTSAQKNPTAFYLCASSKQGAGNTGELFFGEGSRLTVL.

The V call is TRBV5-1, the J call TRBJ2-1; D is possibly TRBD2 (5 bases). Between the trimmed V and J ends, which lost 1 base and 5 bases, there was a span of 10 bases. Germline loops: CDR1 SGHRS, CDR2 YFSETQ. The CDR3 runs to 14 residues. The CDR3 region is CASSLSGLNNEQFF. The CDR3 DNA sequence: TGCGCCAGCAGCTTGTCAGGACTTAACAATGAGCAGTTCTTC. The entire variable domain, with the rest obtained from reference TRBV5-1 and TRBJ2-1, is as follows: KAGVTQTPRYLIKTRGQQVTLSCSPISGHRSVSWYQQTPGQGLQFLFEYFSETQRNKGNFPGRFSGRQFSNSRSEMNVSTLELGDSALYLCASSLSGLNNEQFFGPGTRLTVL.

V gene TRBV28 combines with J gene TRBJ2-7; 10 bases agree with TRBD2. V shed 6 bases, J shed 3 bases, and the junction held 17 bases outside the gene matches. In germline, CDR1 is MDHEN, CDR2 SYDVKM. This CDR3 region has 18 residues. The CDR3 DNA is TGTGCCAGCAGCCAGGATCGCCTTAGCGGGAGGCTGGACTACGAGCAGTACTTC. Encoded protein: CASSQDRLSGRLDYEQYF.

As regards this clone: Germline is not matched at one junction end, which may reflect a read error. The V and J genes are TRBV30 and TRBJ2-7, with 11 bases identical to TRBD2. Germline CDR1 GTSNPN, CDR2 SVGIG (reference sequence). The CDR3 sequence is 13 residues long. The CDR3 bases are TGTGTCTGGACTCTAGCGGGGGGCTACGAGCAGTACTTC. This translates into CVWTLAGGYEQYF.

This chain links TRBV6-5 with TRBJ1-1; the D gene is possibly TRBD1 (6 bases). The CDR3 spans 16 residues. Trimming shortened V by 0 bases and J by 1 base, and 12 bases separated the two germline ends. In germline, CDR1 is MNHEY, CDR2 SVGAGI. The CDR3 loop reads CASSYSSGRGNTEAFF. As DNA, the CDR3 is TGTGCCAGCAGTTACTCATCGGGCAGGGGGAACACTGAAGCTTTCTTT.

The rearrangement joins TRBV18 to TRBJ2-7, with a tentative D call TRBD1 (6 bases). In germline, CDR1 is KGHSH, CDR2 LQKENI. V shed 3 bases and J shed 0 bases, with 6 bases lying between them. The CDR3 has 13 amino acids. The CDR3 reads CASSPDSSYEQYF. Here the CDR3 DNA reads TGTGCCAGCTCACCGGACAGCTCCTACGAGCAGTACTTC.

This rearrangement joins TRBV6-6 to TRBJ1-3; D gene ambiguous. Trimming pared 6 bases from V and 2 bases from J, leaving 14 bases between. CDR1 and CDR2 (germline): MNHNY, SVGAGI (reference sequence). The CDR3 is 15 residues long. The CDR3 DNA follows: TGTGCCAGCAGCTCCCAGGTGGGCACTGGAAACACCATATATTTT. Residues: CASSSQVGTGNTIYF.

The rearrangement joins TRBV6-1 to TRBJ2-1; 8 positions match TRBD1. The CDR3 consists of 15 residues. Germline V lookup: CDR1 MNHNS, CDR2 SASEGT. The J segment lost 9 bases and the V segment lost 2 bases, leaving 9 bases of the junction unmatched. The CDR3 region is CASSESTLDRAEQFF. CDR3 DNA: TGTGCCAGCAGTGAATCTACCCTGGACAGGGCTGAGCAGTTCTTC.

This sequence joins TRBV28 and TRBJ2-7; D is ambiguous. V was cut by 6 bases and J by 2 bases, with 8 bases left in between. The CDR3 has 12 amino acids. Germline-derived CDR1 and CDR2 are MDHEN and SYDVKM. This CDR3 is CASRAGAYEQYF. The CDR3 DNA sequence: TGTGCCAGCAGGGCAGGTGCCTACGAGCAGTACTTC.

The chain links TRBV4-3 to TRBJ2-1; D is undetermined. This CDR3 spans 13 amino acids. CDR1 is LGHNA and CDR2 is YSLEER in the germline V gene. V lost 1 base, J lost 10 bases, and 11 bases lay in between. The CDR3 is CASSQVQSLEQFF. CDR3 bases: TGCGCCAGCAGCCAAGTTCAGTCTTTAGAGCAGTTCTTC.

CDR3 sequence reads: CASSSTGVDNGYTF. CDR3 DNA sequence: TGTGCCAGCAGTTCGACAGGGGTCGACAATGGCTACACCTTC. This chain uses TRBV28 with TRBJ1-2; the match to TRBD1 covers 8 bases. The CDR3 extends over 14 amino acids. Germline V gene lookup returns CDR1 MDHEN and CDR2 SYDVKM. J lost 6 bases, V lost 4 bases, and 7 bases had no gene match.

The chain is built from TRBV28 and TRBJ2-7; D is perhaps TRBD2 (6 bases). Germline V gene sequence: CDR1 MDHEN, CDR2 SYDVKM. The CDR3 is 15 amino acids. V was shortened by 2 bases and J by 3 bases, with 14 bases between the two germline ends. The CDR3 bases are TGTGCCAGCAGTTTAGGGGAGGCTTATGGCTACGAGCAGTACTTC. Translated: CASSLGEAYGYEQYF.

The chain employs TRBV28 and TRBJ1-1; a weak D match, TRBD1 (5 bases). Germline values: CDR1 MDHEN, CDR2 SYDVKM. V lost 3 bases, J lost 11 bases, and 16 bases lay in between. This CDR3 is built from 13 residues. The CDR3 region is CASSFRQGPPAFF. CDR3 sequence (DNA): TGTGCCAGCAGTTTTAGGCAGGGTCCTCCGGCTTTCTTT.

This chain uses TRBV30 with TRBJ2-7; TRBD2 matches at 10 bases. J gave up 3 bases and V 3 bases, and 8 bases lay outside the gene matches. The CDR3 covers 15 residues. Looked up from germline, CDR1 is GTSNPN and CDR2 is SVGIG (reference sequence). CDR3 bases: TGTGCCTGGAGGCACCAGCGGGAGGGCCTCTACGAGCAGTACTTC. Protein: CAWRHQREGLYEQYF.

The chain combines TRBV28 with TRBJ2-7, with 7 nucleotides matching TRBD2. With V trimmed by 3 bases and J by 7 bases, 15 bases remained unmatched. This CDR3 region has 16 residues. Germline lookup yields CDR1 MDHEN and CDR2 SYDVKM. CDR3 in DNA: TGTGCCAGCAGTTTTTCCGGGGCGGGAGACTCGAGAGAGCAGTACTTC. Translating it yields CASSFSGAGDSREQYF. Full variable domain (rest looked up from reference TRBV28 and TRBJ2-7): DVKVTQSSRYLVKRTGEKVFLECVQDMDHENMFWYRQDPGLGLRLIYFSYDVKMKEKGDIPEGYSVSREKKERFSLILESASTNQTSMYLCASSFSGAGDSREQYFGPGTRLTVT.